These 31 T cell receptor beta chains were sequenced from one sample in a study of cytomegalovirus exposure and HLA in healthy donors. Sequencing was performed with immunoSEQ multiplex PCR; in TCRdb, only in-frame clones are kept and a portion is missing. This sample has 150,000 to 200,000 clones, with approximately 90% found just once. The sequenced material came from PBMCs. These receptors were taken from a woman aged 25-40 years in good health and CMV-seronegative.

V is TRBV4-1 and J is TRBJ1-6; no clear D. This CDR3 region has 15 residues. The V gene's germline CDR1 is MGHRA and CDR2 YSYEKL. Trimming pared 0 bases from V and 5 bases from J, leaving 8 bases between. The CDR3 DNA follows: TGCGCCAGCAGCCAAGATTGGCCCGATAATTCACCCCTCCACTTT. It specifies CASSQDWPDNSPLHF.

The chain links TRBV6-1 to TRBJ2-7; 10 positions agree with TRBD1. CDR1 is MNHNS, CDR2 SASEGT, per germline. The CDR3 loop spans 14 amino acids. Trimming cost V 6 bases and J 3 bases; bases outside gene matches: 5. The CDR3 spells CASRPGQGYYEQYF. In DNA, the CDR3 is TGTGCCAGCAGACCGGGACAGGGGTACTACGAGCAGTACTTC.

The chain employs TRBV7-9 and TRBJ1-1; unclear D gene. The CDR3 contains 14 residues. The germline CDR1 and CDR2 sequences are SEHNR and FQNEAQ (reference sequence). The ends were cut back, 4 bases at V and 0 bases at J, with 9 bases in the middle. In DNA, the CDR3 is TGTGCCAGCAGCTACGGGGTAATGAACACTGAAGCTTTCTTT. It encodes CASSYGVMNTEAFF.

The CDR3 DNA follows: TGTGCCAGCAGTTATGGACTGGAACATCCTGGCTACACCTTC. Its protein product is CASSYGLEHPGYTF. This chain connects TRBV6-5 to TRBJ1-2, with unresolved D. The V and J ends lost 3 bases and 7 bases respectively, with 15 bases between them. The V gene's germline CDR1 is MNHEY and CDR2 SVGAGI. The CDR3 totals 14 residues.

The rearrangement links TRBV7-6 to TRBJ1-6; D is unresolved. Germline CDR1 reads SGHVS; CDR2 reads FNYEAQ. The CDR3 covers 15 residues. Between the trimmed V and J ends, which lost 3 bases and 8 bases, there was a span of 14 bases. The CDR3 region is CASSFDLAEDSPLHF. The DNA for the CDR3 is TGTGCCAGCAGCTTCGATTTGGCGGAAGATTCACCCCTCCACTTT.

The chain joins TRBV19 to TRBJ1-6, with 7 positions matching TRBD1. This CDR3 is 15 amino acids long. CDR1 LNHDA and CDR2 SQIVND come from the germline V gene (reference sequence). The trim removed 10 bases at V and 2 bases at J, leaving 8 bases unmatched. CDR3 residues: CATQLGGTYNSPLHF. CDR3 in DNA: TGTGCCACTCAGCTAGGGGGCACCTATAATTCACCCCTCCACTTT.

V is TRBV15 and J is TRBJ2-5; 9 bases fit TRBD1. The V segment lost 8 bases and the J segment 4 bases; nucleotides outside the gene matches: 8. The length of the CDR3 is 14 residues. Per germline, CDR1 LNHNV and CDR2 YYDKDF (reference sequence). CDR3 sequence reads: CATHLGQGIETQYF. The DNA of the CDR3 is TGTGCCACCCACCTAGGACAGGGGATAGAGACCCAGTACTTC.

This clone was seen only once. This chain connects TRBV6-1 to TRBJ2-7, with D unclear. Trimming removed 0 bases from V and 4 bases from J, with 7 bases in between. Germline V lookup: CDR1 MNHNS, CDR2 SASEGT. This CDR3 has 13 residues. The CDR3 here is CASSEAVYYEQYF. The CDR3 DNA sequence: TGTGCCAGCAGTGAAGCGGTCTATTACGAGCAGTACTTC.

The V call is TRBV10-1, the J call TRBJ2-2; a possible D gene is TRBD2 (6 bases). CDR1 WNHNN and CDR2 SYGVQD come from the germline V gene (reference sequence). With 5 bases removed from V and 3 bases from J, the gap between germline ends came to 13 bases. This CDR3 region has 15 residues. This chain's CDR3 is CASSSGLSYTGELFF. CDR3 nucleotide sequence: TGCGCCAGCAGTTCGGGACTTTCCTACACCGGGGAGCTGTTTTTT.

The rearrangement joins TRBV6-1 to TRBJ1-6; 8 bases agree with TRBD1. This CDR3 is 13 amino acids long. CDR1 and CDR2 (germline): MNHNS, SASEGT. V lost 6 bases and J lost 13; bases outside the gene matches: 8. The CDR3 DNA reads as TGTGCCAGCAGCTGGACAGGGACTTACCCCCTCCACTTT. Translation: CASSWTGTYPLHF.

The rearrangement uses TRBV18 and TRBJ1-2; D is unclear. The germline V and J ends were trimmed by 3 bases and 1 base, with 9 bases remaining between them. Germline CDR1 reads KGHSH; CDR2 reads LQKENI. The CDR3 loop spans 14 amino acids. DNA for the CDR3: TGTGCCAGCTCACCTTCAGGCAGTAACTATGGCTACACCTTC. Its translation: CASSPSGSNYGYTF.

This rearrangement joins TRBV15 to TRBJ2-2; 9 bases match TRBD2. Unmatched junction bases numbered 4, after V lost 5 bases and J lost 3 bases. Germline V lookup: CDR1 LNHNV, CDR2 YYDKDF (reference sequence). This CDR3 is 15 amino acids long. CDR3 nucleotides: TGTGCCACCAGCGGGCGGGGGGGCGACACCGGGGAGCTGTTTTTT. This sequence encodes CATSGRGGDTGELFF.

V is TRBV7-8 and J is TRBJ1-4; D unclear. This CDR3 spans 14 amino acids. The germline V and J ends were trimmed by 1 base and 1 base, with 4 bases remaining between them. Germline CDR1 SGHVS, CDR2 FQNEAQ. CDR3 region: CASSLVRTNEKLFF. The CDR3 nucleotides read TGTGCCAGCAGCTTAGTTCGAACTAATGAAAAACTGTTTTTT.

This clone is a singleton in its sample. This CDR3 is CASSQDTSGGPNEQFF. The CDR3 nucleotides are TGTGCCAGCAGCCAAGATACTAGCGGGGGGCCCAATGAGCAGTTCTTC. The rearrangement joins TRBV4-2 to TRBJ2-1; 12 positions match TRBD2. CDR1 and CDR2 from the germline V gene are LGHNA and YNFKEQ. CDR3 length equals 16 residues. After removal of 0 bases from V and 6 bases from J, the junction contained 3 bases not matched to a gene.

Comment on this clone: Other DNA sequences in the sample encode the same CDR3. This chain links TRBV7-9 with TRBJ2-7; tentative D call: TRBD1 (6 bases). The CDR3 covers 14 residues. Germline V lookup: CDR1 SEHNR, CDR2 FQNEAQ (reference sequence). The V gene lost 1 base and the J gene lost 2 bases, with 9 bases spanning the gap. The DNA for the CDR3 is TGTGCCAGCAGCTTAGAGGACAGAGCCTACGAGCAGTACTTC. Translating gives CASSLEDRAYEQYF.

V gene TRBV11-2 combines with J gene TRBJ2-5, with 8 bases lining up with TRBD1. This CDR3 comprises 14 residues. CDR1 is SGHAT and CDR2 is FQNNGV in the germline V gene. Trimming removed 6 bases from V and 5 bases from J; junction bases left unmatched: 8. The CDR3 spells CASSIGPGGETQYF. CDR3 in DNA: TGTGCCAGCAGTATAGGGCCAGGGGGCGAGACCCAGTACTTC.

This chain links TRBV5-1 with TRBJ2-3; 7 bases are shared with TRBD1. This CDR3 is built from 17 residues. V lost 4 bases and J lost 1; bases outside the gene matches: 12. Germline V gene lookup returns CDR1 SGHRS and CDR2 YFSETQ. In DNA form, the CDR3 reads TGCGCCAGCAGCCCACCACTAACAGGGGACGGCACAGATACGCAGTATTTT. It encodes CASSPPLTGDGTDTQYF.

The chain carries TRBV5-1 and TRBJ2-3; tentative D call: TRBD1 (6 bases). Looked up from germline, CDR1 is SGHRS and CDR2 is YFSETQ. With 0 bases removed from V and 6 bases from J, the gap between germline ends came to 11 bases. The CDR3 length is 14 residues. The CDR3 DNA is TGCGCCAGCAGCTTGGACAGGGCTGCGGATACGCAGTATTTT. This gives the protein CASSLDRAADTQYF.

The sample holds one count of this clone. The V and J genes are TRBV7-2 and TRBJ1-2; D is unresolved. The V end lost 5 bases, the J end lost 5 bases, and 6 bases lay between the germline ends. The CDR3 consists of 11 residues. Germline V CDR1 and CDR2: SGHTA, FQGNSA. The CDR3 spells CASSARYGYTF. CDR3 sequence (DNA): TGTGCCAGCAGCGCCAGATATGGCTACACCTTC.

The genes are TRBV9 and TRBJ2-1; no clear D gene. Between the trimmed V and J ends, which lost 0 bases and 7 bases, there was a span of 8 bases. From germline, CDR1 is SGDLS and CDR2 YYNGEE. The CDR3 runs to 13 residues. Written as DNA, the CDR3 is TGTGCCAGCAGCGTAGGACTCCGAAATGAGCAGTTCTTC. Translation: CASSVGLRNEQFF.

V is TRBV6-5 and J is TRBJ2-7; D possibly corresponds to TRBD2 (5 bases). The germline CDR1 and CDR2 sequences are MNHEY and SVGAGI. V dropped 6 bases and J dropped 2 bases, with 11 bases sitting between them. The CDR3 is 13 amino acids. The CDR3 loop is CASRAGGTYEQYF. The CDR3 DNA reads as TGTGCCAGCAGGGCGGGCGGTACCTACGAGCAGTACTTC.

This chain joins TRBV29-1 and TRBJ2-7; 8 bases agree with TRBD1. CDR3 length equals 14 residues. Germline trimming cut 2 bases from V and 3 bases from J; bases unmatched to any gene: 6. CDR1 is SQVTM and CDR2 is ANQGSEA in the germline V gene. The chain's CDR3 is CSVEIADRGYEQYF. The CDR3 bases are TGCAGCGTTGAAATCGCCGACAGGGGCTACGAGCAGTACTTC.

This sequence joins TRBV15 and TRBJ2-2; D is ambiguous. The CDR3 loop spans 12 amino acids. CDR1 is LNHNV and CDR2 is YYDKDF in the germline V gene (reference sequence). The germline V and J ends were trimmed by 0 bases and 9 bases, with 5 bases remaining between them. CDR3 in DNA: TGTGCCACCAGCAGAGATTACAGGGAGCTGTTTTTT. Protein sequence: CATSRDYRELFF. Full variable domain (remainder filled in from reference TRBV15 and TRBJ2-2): DAMVIQNPRYQVTQFGKPVTLSCSQTLNHNVMYWYQQKSSQAPKLLFHYYDKDFNNEADTPDNFQSRRPNTSFCFLDIRSPGLGDTAMYLCATSRDYRELFFGEGSRLTVL.

V and J are TRBV11-2 and TRBJ2-2; no firm D call. The germline V gene encodes CDR1 SGHAT and CDR2 FQNNGV. Trimming removed 1 base from V and 6 bases from J, with 15 bases in between. This CDR3 contains 16 residues. The CDR3 loop is CASSLGRSRLAGELFF. The CDR3 DNA is TGTGCCAGCAGCTTAGGGCGGAGTAGGCTGGCCGGGGAGCTGTTTTTT.

This chain connects TRBV29-1 to TRBJ1-1; D not certain. The V and J ends lost 5 bases and 0 bases respectively, with 19 bases between them. The CDR3 extends over 16 amino acids. Germline V CDR1 and CDR2: SQVTM, ANQGSEA. In DNA form, the CDR3 reads TGCAGCGTTCCAACCACCGGACTTTCGGTGAACACTGAAGCTTTCTTT. It specifies CSVPTTGLSVNTEAFF.

J is TRBJ1-5 and V is TRBV11-2; the match to TRBD1 covers 8 bases. CDR1 and CDR2 (germline): SGHAT, FQNNGV. The CDR3 runs 15 residues. Losses at the gene ends were 5 bases for V and 4 bases for J; bases not matched to a gene: 7. The CDR3 DNA reads as TGTGCCAGCAGCACCGACAGGGGATCAAATCAGCCCCAGCATTTT. It codes for CASSTDRGSNQPQHF.

The chain links TRBV29-1 to TRBJ2-2, with D perhaps matching TRBD1 (6 bases). V was trimmed by 4 bases and J by 4 bases, leaving 13 bases between them. Per germline, CDR1 SQVTM and CDR2 ANQGSEA. There are 14 residues in the CDR3. Here the CDR3 reads CSVGGQGSTGELFF. As DNA, the CDR3 is TGCAGCGTTGGTGGGCAGGGGAGCACCGGGGAGCTGTTTTTT.

The CDR3 region has the DNA TGTGCCAGCAGTCGACCCGGGACTAGGGACCCTCCGTACTTC. It specifies CASSRPGTRDPPYF. The chain couples TRBV5-4 to TRBJ2-7; 8 nucleotides align to TRBD2. Trimming took 5 bases from V and 12 from J; bases not matched to a gene: 16. Germline CDR1 reads SGHNT; CDR2 reads YYREEE (reference sequence). The CDR3 length is 14 residues.

This chain links TRBV2 with TRBJ2-3; 9 nucleotides match TRBD2. The junction had 6 bases not matched to a gene; V was cut back by 8 bases and J by 6 bases. Germline CDR1 and CDR2: SNHLY and FYNNEI. The CDR3 sequence is 13 residues long. The CDR3 here is CASARGGGDTQYF. The CDR3 DNA reads as TGTGCCAGCGCGCGGGGGGGAGGGGATACGCAGTATTTT. Full variable domain (outside the CDR3, taken from reference TRBV2 and TRBJ2-3): EPEVTQTPSHQVTQMGQEVILRCVPISNHLYFYWYRQILGQKVEFLVSFYNNEISEKSEIFDDQFSVERPDGSNFTLKIRSTKLEDSAMYFCASARGGGDTQYFGPGTRLTVL.

This sequence joins TRBV18 and TRBJ1-2, with 9 nucleotides matching TRBD1. Germline-derived CDR1 and CDR2 are KGHSH and LQKENI. This CDR3 is built from 16 residues. With 3 bases clipped from V and 6 bases from J, the junction kept 11 bases outside the gene matches. The CDR3 loop reads CASSPKQGARSNGYTF. CDR3 DNA: TGTGCCAGCTCACCGAAACAGGGGGCGCGTAGTAATGGCTACACCTTC.

The genes are TRBV4-1 and TRBJ2-3; TRBD2 is a possible D gene (5 bases). The V gene's germline CDR1 is MGHRA and CDR2 YSYEKL. Trimming left V 4 bases short and J 0 bases short, with 8 bases between. The CDR3 spans 14 residues. In DNA, the CDR3 is TGCGCCAGCAGCCCCGGGGAGAGCACAGATACGCAGTATTTT. As protein: CASSPGESTDTQYF.